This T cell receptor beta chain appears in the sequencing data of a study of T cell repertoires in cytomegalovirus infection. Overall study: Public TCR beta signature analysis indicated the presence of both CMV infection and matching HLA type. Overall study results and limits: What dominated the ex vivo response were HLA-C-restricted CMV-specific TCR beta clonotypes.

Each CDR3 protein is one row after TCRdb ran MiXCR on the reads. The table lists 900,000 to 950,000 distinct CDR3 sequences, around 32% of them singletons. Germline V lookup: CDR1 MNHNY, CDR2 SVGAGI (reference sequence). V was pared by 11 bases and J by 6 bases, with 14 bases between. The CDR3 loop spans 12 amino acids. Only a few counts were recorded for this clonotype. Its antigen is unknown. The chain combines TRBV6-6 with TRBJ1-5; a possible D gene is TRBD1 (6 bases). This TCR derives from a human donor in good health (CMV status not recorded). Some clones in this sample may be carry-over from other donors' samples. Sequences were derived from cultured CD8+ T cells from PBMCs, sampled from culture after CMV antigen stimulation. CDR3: CAGGGGSQPQHF. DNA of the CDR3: TGTGCCGGGGGCGGGGGCAGTCAGCCCCAGCATTTT.